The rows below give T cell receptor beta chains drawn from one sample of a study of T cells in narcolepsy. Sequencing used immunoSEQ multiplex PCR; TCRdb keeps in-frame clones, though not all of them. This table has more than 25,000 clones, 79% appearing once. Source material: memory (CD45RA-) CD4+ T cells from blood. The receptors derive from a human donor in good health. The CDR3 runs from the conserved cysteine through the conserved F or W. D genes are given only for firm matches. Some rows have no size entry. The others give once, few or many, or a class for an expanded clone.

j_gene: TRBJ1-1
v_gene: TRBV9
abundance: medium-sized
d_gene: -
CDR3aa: CASSYGDGTEAFF
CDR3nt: TGTGCCAGCAGCTATGGAGATGGCACTGAAGCTTTCTTT

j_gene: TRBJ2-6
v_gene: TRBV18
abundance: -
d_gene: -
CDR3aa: CASSPVGTAGANVLTF
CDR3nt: TGTGCCAGCTCACCAGTGGGCACTGCTGGGGCCAACGTCCTGACTTTC

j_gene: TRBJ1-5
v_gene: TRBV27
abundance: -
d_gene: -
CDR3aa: CASSPPGVIGVNQPQHF
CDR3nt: TGTGCCAGCAGTCCGCCGGGAGTGATTGGGGTCAATCAGCCCCAGCATTTT

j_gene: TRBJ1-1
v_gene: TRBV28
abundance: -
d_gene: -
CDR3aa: CASLTTGWNTEAFF
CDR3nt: TGTGCCAGCCTTACAACAGGGTGGAACACTGAAGCTTTCTTT

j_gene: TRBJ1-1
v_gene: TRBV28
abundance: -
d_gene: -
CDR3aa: CASSPRINTEAFF
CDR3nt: TGTGCCAGCAGTCCCAGGATAAACACTGAAGCTTTCTTT

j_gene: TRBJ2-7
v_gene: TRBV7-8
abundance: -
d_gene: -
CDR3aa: CASSLVPGRGDEQYF
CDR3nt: TGTGCCAGCAGCTTAGTCCCCGGAAGAGGGGACGAGCAGTACTTC

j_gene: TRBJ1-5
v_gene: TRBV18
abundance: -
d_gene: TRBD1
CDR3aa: CASLRTGNQPQHF
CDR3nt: TGTGCCAGCCTACGGACAGGGAATCAGCCCCAGCATTTT

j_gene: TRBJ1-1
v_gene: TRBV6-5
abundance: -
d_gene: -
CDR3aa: CASRRGDTQNTEAFF
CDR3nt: TGTGCCAGCAGACGAGGGGACACTCAGAACACTGAAGCTTTCTTT

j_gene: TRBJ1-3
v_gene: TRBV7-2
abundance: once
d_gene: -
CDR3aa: CASSFSSSGNTIYF
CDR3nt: TGTGCCAGCAGCTTCTCGAGCTCTGGAAACACCATATATTTT

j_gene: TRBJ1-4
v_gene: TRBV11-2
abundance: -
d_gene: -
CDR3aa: CASSTTRGRTNEKLFF
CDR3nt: TGTGCCAGCAGCACTACCCGGGGACGAACTAATGAAAAACTGTTTTTT

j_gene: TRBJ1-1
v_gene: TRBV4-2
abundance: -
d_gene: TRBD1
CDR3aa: CASSPREGANTEAFF
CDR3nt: TGTGCCAGCAGCCCACGGGAGGGGGCGAACACTGAAGCTTTCTTT

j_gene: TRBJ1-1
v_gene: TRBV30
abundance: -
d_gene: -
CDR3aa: CASNPRNTEAFF
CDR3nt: TGTGCCTCCAACCCGAGGAACACTGAAGCTTTCTTT

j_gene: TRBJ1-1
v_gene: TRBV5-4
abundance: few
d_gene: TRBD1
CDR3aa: CASSLPTGAGGAFF
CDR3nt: TGTGCCAGCAGCTTGCCCACGGGGGCAGGGGGCGCTTTCTTT

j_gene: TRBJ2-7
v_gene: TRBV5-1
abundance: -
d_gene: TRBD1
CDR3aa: CASSLAGTASYEQYF
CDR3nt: TGCGCCAGCAGCTTGGCCGGGACAGCCTCCTACGAGCAGTACTTC

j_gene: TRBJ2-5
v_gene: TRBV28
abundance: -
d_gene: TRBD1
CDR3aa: CASSFSTGGRETQYF
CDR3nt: TGTGCCAGCAGTTTTTCCACAGGGGGCAGGGAGACCCAGTACTTC

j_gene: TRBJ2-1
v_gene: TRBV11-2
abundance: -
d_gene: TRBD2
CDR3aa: CASRWTSGNNEQFF
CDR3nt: TGTGCCAGCAGGTGGACTAGCGGGAACAATGAGCAGTTCTTC

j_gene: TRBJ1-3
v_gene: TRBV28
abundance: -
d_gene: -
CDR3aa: CASAKGGALSGNTIYF
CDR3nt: TGTGCCAGCGCAAAAGGAGGCGCTCTTTCTGGAAACACCATATATTTT

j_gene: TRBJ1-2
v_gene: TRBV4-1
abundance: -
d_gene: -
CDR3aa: CASSQGRQGYGYTF
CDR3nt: TGCGCCAGCAGCCAAGGACGGCAGGGTTATGGCTACACCTTC

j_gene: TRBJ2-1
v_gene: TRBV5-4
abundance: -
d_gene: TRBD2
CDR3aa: CASSSQGLAGSSYNEQFF
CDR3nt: TGTGCCAGCAGCTCCCAGGGACTAGCGGGCTCCTCCTACAATGAGCAGTTCTTC

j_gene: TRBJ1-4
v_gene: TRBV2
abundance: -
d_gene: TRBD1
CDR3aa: CASSEARAGQSNEKLFF
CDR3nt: TGTGCCAGCAGTGAAGCGCGGGCGGGACAGAGTAATGAAAAACTGTTTTTT

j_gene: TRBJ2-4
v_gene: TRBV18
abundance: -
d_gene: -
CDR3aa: CASSAGGTALAKNIQYF
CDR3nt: TGTGCCAGCTCAGCCGGAGGGACAGCCTTAGCCAAAAACATTCAGTACTTC

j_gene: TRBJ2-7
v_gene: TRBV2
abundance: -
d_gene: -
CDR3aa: CASSTSTGGYYEQYF
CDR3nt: -

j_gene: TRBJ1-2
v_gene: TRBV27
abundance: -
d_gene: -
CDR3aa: CASTPNAWFGNYGYTF
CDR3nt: TGTGCCAGCACCCCAAATGCGTGGTTCGGGAACTATGGCTACACCTTC

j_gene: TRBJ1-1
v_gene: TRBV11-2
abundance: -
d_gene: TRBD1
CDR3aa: CASSFPVPGQGGPEAFF
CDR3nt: TGTGCCAGCAGCTTCCCAGTACCGGGACAGGGAGGCCCTGAAGCTTTCTTT

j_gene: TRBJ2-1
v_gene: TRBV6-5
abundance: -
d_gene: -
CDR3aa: CASALAPAIYNEQFF
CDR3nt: TGTGCCAGCGCTCTGGCACCGGCTATTTACAATGAGCAGTTCTTC

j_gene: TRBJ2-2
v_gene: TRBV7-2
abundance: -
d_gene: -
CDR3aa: CASSLGPNGELFF
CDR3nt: TGTGCCAGCAGCTTAGGGCCGAACGGGGAGCTGTTTTTT

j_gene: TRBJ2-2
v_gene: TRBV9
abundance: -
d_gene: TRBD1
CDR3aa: CASSVAPGGRTGELFF
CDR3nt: TGTGCCAGCAGCGTAGCCCCAGGGGGAAGAACCGGGGAGCTGTTTTTT

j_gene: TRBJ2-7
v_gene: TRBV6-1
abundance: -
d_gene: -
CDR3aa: CASSRQSTYEQYF
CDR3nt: TGTGCCAGCAGCCGACAGAGTACCTACGAGCAGTACTTC

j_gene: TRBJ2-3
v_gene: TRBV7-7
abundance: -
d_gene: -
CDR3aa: CASSLNGGDTQYF
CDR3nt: TGTGCTAGCAGCTTAAATGGAGGAGATACGCAGTATTTT

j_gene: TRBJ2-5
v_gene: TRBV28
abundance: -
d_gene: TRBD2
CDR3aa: CASSSPRTRSGETQYF
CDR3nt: TGTGCCAGCAGTTCCCCCAGGACTAGGAGCGGGGAGACCCAGTACTTC

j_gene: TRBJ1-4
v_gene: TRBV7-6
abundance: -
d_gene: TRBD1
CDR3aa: CASSSRPRDRINEKLFF
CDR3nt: TGTGCCAGCAGCTCCCGACCCCGGGACAGGATTAATGAAAAACTGTTTTTT

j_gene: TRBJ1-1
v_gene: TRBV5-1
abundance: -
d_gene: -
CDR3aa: CASSLDPGRNTEAFF
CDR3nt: TGCGCCAGCAGCTTGGATCCGGGACGGAACACTGAAGCTTTCTTT

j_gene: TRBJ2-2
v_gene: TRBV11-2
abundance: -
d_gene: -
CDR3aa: CASSLAFNTGELFF
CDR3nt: TGTGCCAGCAGCTTAGCGTTCAACACCGGGGAGCTGTTTTTT

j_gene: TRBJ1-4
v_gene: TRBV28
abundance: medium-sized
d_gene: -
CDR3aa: CASSLWGSGLFF
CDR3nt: TGTGCCAGCAGTTTATGGGGGTCAGGGCTGTTTTTT

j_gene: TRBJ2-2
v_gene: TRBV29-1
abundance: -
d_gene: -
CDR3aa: CSANSQGTSGELFF
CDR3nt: TGCAGCGCAAACTCACAGGGTACCTCCGGGGAGCTGTTTTTT

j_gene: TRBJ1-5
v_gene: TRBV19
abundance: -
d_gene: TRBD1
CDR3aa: CASRPGGTGGGNQPQHF
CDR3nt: TGTGCCAGTAGACCCGGAGGGACAGGGGGAGGCAATCAGCCCCAGCATTTT

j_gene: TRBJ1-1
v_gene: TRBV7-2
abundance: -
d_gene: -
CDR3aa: CASSLGGINTEAFF
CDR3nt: TGTGCCAGCAGCTTGGGAGGAATTAACACTGAAGCTTTCTTT

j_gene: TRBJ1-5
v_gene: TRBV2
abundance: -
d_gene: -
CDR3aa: CASTPDSNQPQHF
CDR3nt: TGTGCCAGCACCCCGGACTCAAATCAGCCCCAGCATTTT

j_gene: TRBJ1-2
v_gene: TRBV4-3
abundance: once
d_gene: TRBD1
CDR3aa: CASSQDLQGLNYGYTF
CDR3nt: TGCGCCAGCAGCCAAGATTTACAGGGGTTGAACTATGGCTACACCTTC

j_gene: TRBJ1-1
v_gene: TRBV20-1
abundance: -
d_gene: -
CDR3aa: CSARENTEAFF
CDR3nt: TGCAGTGCTAGAGAGAACACTGAAGCTTTCTTT

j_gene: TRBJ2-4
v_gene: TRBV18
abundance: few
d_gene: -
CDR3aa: CASSPGRTGNIQYF
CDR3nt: TGTGCCAGCTCACCCGGCCGGACTGGAAACATTCAGTACTTC

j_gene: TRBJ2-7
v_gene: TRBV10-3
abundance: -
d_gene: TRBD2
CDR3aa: CAIKGLAAPGEQYF
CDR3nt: TGTGCCATCAAAGGACTAGCGGCCCCGGGCGAGCAGTACTTC

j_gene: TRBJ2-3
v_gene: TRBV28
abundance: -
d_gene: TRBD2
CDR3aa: CASSEAGRRTDTQYF
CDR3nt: TGTGCCAGCAGCGAAGCGGGGAGACGGACAGATACGCAGTATTTT

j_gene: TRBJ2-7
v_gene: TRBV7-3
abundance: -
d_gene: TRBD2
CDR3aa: CASSLSGSQNEQYF
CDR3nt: TGTGCCAGCAGCCTTAGCGGGAGTCAAAACGAGCAGTACTTC

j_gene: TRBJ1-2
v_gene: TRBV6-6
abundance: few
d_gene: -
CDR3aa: CASSYSDSEGYGYTF
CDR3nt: TGTGCCAGCAGTTACTCGGACAGCGAGGGGTATGGCTACACCTTC

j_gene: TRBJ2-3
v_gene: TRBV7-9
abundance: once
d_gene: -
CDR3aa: CASSLDIDTQYF
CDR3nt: TGTGCCAGCAGCTTAGACATCGATACGCAGTATTTT

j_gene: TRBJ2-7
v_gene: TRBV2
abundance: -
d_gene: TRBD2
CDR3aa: CASSEWLAGAEQYF
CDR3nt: TGTGCCAGCAGTGAATGGCTAGCGGGAGCTGAGCAGTACTTC

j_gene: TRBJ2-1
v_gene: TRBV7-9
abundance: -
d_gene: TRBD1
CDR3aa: CASSSDRGSHNEQFF
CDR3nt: TGTGCCAGCAGCTCGGACAGGGGGTCCCACAATGAGCAGTTCTTC

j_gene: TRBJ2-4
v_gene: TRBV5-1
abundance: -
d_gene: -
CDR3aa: CASRLQADSTGGNIQYF
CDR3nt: TGCGCCAGCAGACTACAGGCGGACTCGACGGGCGGAAACATTCAGTACTTC

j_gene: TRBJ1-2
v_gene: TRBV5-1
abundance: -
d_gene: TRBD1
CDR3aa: CASRRFQGGDNYGYTF
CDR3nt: TGCGCCAGCAGAAGATTCCAGGGGGGCGACAACTATGGCTACACCTTC

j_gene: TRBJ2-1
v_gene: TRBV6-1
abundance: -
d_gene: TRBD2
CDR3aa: CASSVRPGLAGNEQFF
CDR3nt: TGTGCCAGCAGTGTCCGACCGGGACTAGCTGGTAATGAGCAGTTCTTC

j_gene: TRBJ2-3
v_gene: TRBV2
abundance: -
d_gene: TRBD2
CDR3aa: CASSDISGAKYF
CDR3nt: TGTGCCAGCAGTGACATTAGCGGGGCCAAGTATTTT

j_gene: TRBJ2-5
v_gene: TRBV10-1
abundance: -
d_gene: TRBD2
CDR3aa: CARTSGQETQYF
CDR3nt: TGCGCCCGAACTAGCGGCCAAGAGACCCAGTACTTC

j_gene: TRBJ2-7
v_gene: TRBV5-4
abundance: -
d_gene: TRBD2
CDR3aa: CASSSLKRGLASYEQYF
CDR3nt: TGTGCCAGCAGCTCTTTGAAACGTGGACTAGCTAGTTACGAGCAGTACTTC

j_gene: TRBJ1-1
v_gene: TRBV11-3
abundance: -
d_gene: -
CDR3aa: CASSLGGPENTEAFF
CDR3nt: TGTGCCAGCAGCTTAGGTGGGCCGGAGAACACTGAAGCTTTCTTT

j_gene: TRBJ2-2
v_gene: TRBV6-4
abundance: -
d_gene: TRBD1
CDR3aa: CASSARGQGSNTGELFF
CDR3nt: TGTGCCAGCAGCGCGCGCGGACAGGGATCGAACACCGGGGAGCTGTTTTTT